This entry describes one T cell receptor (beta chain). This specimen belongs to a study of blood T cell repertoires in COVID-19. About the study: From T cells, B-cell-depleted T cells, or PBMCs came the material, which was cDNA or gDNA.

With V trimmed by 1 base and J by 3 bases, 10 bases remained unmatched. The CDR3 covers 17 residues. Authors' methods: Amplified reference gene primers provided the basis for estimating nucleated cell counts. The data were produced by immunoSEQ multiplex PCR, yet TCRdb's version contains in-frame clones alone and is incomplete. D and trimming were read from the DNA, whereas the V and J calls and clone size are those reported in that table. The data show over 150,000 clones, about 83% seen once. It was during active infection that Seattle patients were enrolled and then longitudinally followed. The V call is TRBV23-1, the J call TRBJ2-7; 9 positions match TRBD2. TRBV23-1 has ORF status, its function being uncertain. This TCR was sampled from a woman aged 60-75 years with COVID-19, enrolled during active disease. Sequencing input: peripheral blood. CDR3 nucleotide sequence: TGCGCCAGCAGTCAATTAAACCCTAGCGGGGAAATCTACGAGCAGTACGTC. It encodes CASSQLNPSGEIYEQYV.